Sequencing of this T cell receptor (beta chain) was carried out in a study of blood T cell repertoires in COVID-19. Study-level information: Collection of acute and convalescent COVID-19 samples took place in the United States, Italy and Spain.

Some clones are missing from TCRdb's copy, which holds only in-frame ones; the method was immunoSEQ multiplex PCR. The repertoire has about 180,000 clones, about 87% of them found once; the top ten carry more than 1.5%. Sequenced input: peripheral blood. The TCR originated in a woman aged 50 to 65 with acute or convalescent COVID-19.

The CDR3 DNA follows: TGCGCCAGCAGCCAAAACGGGGGGGCTTACAATGAGCAGTTCTTC. Protein sequence: CASSQNGGAYNEQFF. V is TRBV4-3 and J is TRBJ2-1, with TRBD2 identical over 8 bases. Germline V lookup: CDR1 LGHNA, CDR2 YSLEER. Unmatched junction bases numbered 4, after V lost 2 bases and J lost 4 bases. The CDR3 is made up of 15 amino acids.